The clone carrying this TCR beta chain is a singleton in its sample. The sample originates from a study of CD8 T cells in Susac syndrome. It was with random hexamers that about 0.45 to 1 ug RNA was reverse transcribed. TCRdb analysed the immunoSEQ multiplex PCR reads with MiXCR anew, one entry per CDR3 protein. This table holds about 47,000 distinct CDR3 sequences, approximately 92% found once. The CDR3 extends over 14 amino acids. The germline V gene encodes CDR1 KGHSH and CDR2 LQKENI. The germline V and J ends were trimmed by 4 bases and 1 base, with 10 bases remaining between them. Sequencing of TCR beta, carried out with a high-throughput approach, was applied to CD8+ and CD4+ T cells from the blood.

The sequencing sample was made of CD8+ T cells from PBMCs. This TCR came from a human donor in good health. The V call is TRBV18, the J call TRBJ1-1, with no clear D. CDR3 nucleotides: TGTGCCAGCTCACAACCCCCCCCGAACACTGAAGCTTTCTTT. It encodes CASSQPPPNTEAFF.